The clone carrying this T cell receptor beta chain has a single count. Its antigen is undetermined. PCR primers comprised 60 Vbeta and 13 Jbeta primers. Assay: immunoSEQ multiplex PCR; the TCRdb copy retains only in-frame clones and omits some. The table shows over 120,000 clones, with around four fifths occurring only once. The data derive from a study of cytomegalovirus exposure and HLA in healthy donors. Broader study findings: Later analysis demonstrated an association between a missense DCLRE1C variant and TCR beta V- and J-gene trimming. According to an earlier analysis, most TCR beta V segments yielded productive rearrangements about 90% or about 30% of the time. TCR beta sequences reportedly predicted most subjects' HLA-A and HLA-B alleles accurately.

The CDR3 sequence is 13 residues long. Trimming removed 4 bases at V and 2 bases at J, with 9 bases between. From germline, CDR1 is SGHDT and CDR2 YYEEEE. This chain joins TRBV5-6 and TRBJ2-5, with D perhaps matching TRBD2 (6 bases). Material: PBMCs. The TCR originated in a man aged 30 to 39 in good health and CMV-seropositive. In DNA form, the CDR3 reads TGTGCCAGCAGCCCGGGACTGCAAGAGACCCAGTACTTC. Its protein is CASSPGLQETQYF.